A single sample gave rise to the 25 T cell receptor beta chains below, sequenced in a study of blood T cell repertoires in COVID-19. Sequenced by immunoSEQ multiplex PCR; TCRdb stores in-frame clones only, minus some. Here the sample spans roughly 100,000 clones, around 86% being singletons. The sample comprised peripheral blood. Source of these receptors: a man aged 50-60 years with active or convalescent COVID-19.

V is TRBV24-1 and J is TRBJ2-5; TRBD2 matches 7 bases. The CDR3 is 15 amino acids. Trimming cost V 3 bases and J 4 bases; bases outside gene matches: 7. Germline CDR1 reads KGHDR; CDR2 reads SFDVKD. CDR3 protein: CATSDGEGRVETQYF. DNA of the CDR3: TGTGCCACCAGTGATGGGGAGGGAAGGGTAGAGACCCAGTACTTC.

The genes are TRBV19 and TRBJ1-1; D is undetermined. V was clipped by 3 bases and J by 1 base, with 9 bases between them. Germline V gives CDR1 LNHDA, CDR2 SQIVND (reference sequence). The CDR3 is 14 residues long. For the CDR3, the DNA is TGTGCCAGTAGTATCGCTAACGGGAACACTGAAGCTTTCTTT. Protein: CASSIANGNTEAFF.

This chain links TRBV19 with TRBJ1-1; D is uncertain. Germline V gives CDR1 LNHDA, CDR2 SQIVND (reference sequence). V lost 2 bases and J 3 bases, leaving 7 bases between the germline ends. The CDR3 length is 13 residues. The CDR3 reads CASSIQRDTEAFF. DNA of the CDR3: TGTGCCAGTAGTATACAGCGAGACACTGAAGCTTTCTTT.

This chain links TRBV14 with TRBJ2-3; 9 nucleotides line up with TRBD1. This CDR3 is 15 amino acids long. V dropped 0 bases and J dropped 4; count of bases not matched to a gene: 2. CDR1 is SGHDN and CDR2 is FVKESK in the germline V gene. The CDR3 spells CASSQEGTGSDTQYF. The CDR3, as DNA: TGTGCCAGCAGCCAAGAGGGGACAGGGTCAGATACGCAGTATTTT.

This chain joins TRBV29-1 and TRBJ1-4, with 9 bases identical to TRBD1. Germline V gives CDR1 SQVTM, CDR2 ANQGSEA. The ends lost 6 bases at V and 8 bases at J; junction bases unmatched: 10. This CDR3 is built from 14 residues. In nucleotides, the CDR3 is TGCAGCGTAGGAACCGGGACAGGGAACGAAAAACTGTTTTTT. Its protein is CSVGTGTGNEKLFF.

The rearrangement joins TRBV10-3 to TRBJ1-1; D possibly corresponds to TRBD1 (6 bases). The CDR3 spans 14 residues. V lost 3 bases and J lost 6, with 14 bases in between. Germline CDR1 ENHRY, CDR2 SYGVKD. This CDR3 reads CAISEVQGTAEAFF. In nucleotides, the CDR3 is TGTGCCATCAGTGAAGTTCAGGGGACGGCTGAAGCTTTCTTT.

V and J are TRBV28 and TRBJ2-7; 11 bases match TRBD1. Germline V gives CDR1 MDHEN, CDR2 SYDVKM. The CDR3 is 14 residues long. Trimming cost V 2 bases and J 6 bases; bases outside gene matches: 3. The CDR3: CASSLMGTGGEQYV. CDR3 sequence (DNA): TGTGCCAGCAGTTTAATGGGGACAGGGGGCGAGCAGTACGTC.

This clone was detected once. The genes are TRBV3-1 (or the pseudogene TRBV3-2) and TRBJ1-4; TRBD1 is a possible D gene (6 bases). The CDR3 length is 16 residues. CDR1 and CDR2 from the germline V gene are LGHDT and YNNKEL (reference sequence). Trimming left V 0 bases short and J 6 bases short, with 14 bases between. CDR3 protein: CASSQDSGGRDEKLFF. The CDR3 DNA sequence: TGTGCCAGCAGCCAAGACTCGGGGGGGCGTGATGAAAAACTGTTTTTT.

The gene calls are TRBV2 and TRBJ1-3; TRBD1 might be the D (5 bases). This CDR3 comprises 13 residues. V gave up 5 bases and J gave up 6 bases, with 11 bases separating them. Germline CDR1 reads SNHLY; CDR2 reads FYNNEI. The CDR3 nucleotides are TGTGCCAGCAGTCTCAGGGTTGAAAACACCATATATTTT. Translated, it gives CASSLRVENTIYF.

V is TRBV14 and J is TRBJ2-2; 9 positions match TRBD1. J lost 6 bases, V lost 1 base, and 3 bases had no gene match. CDR1 is SGHDN and CDR2 is FVKESK in the germline V gene. The CDR3 length is 15 residues. The DNA for the CDR3 is TGTGCCAGCAGCCAAGGGACAGGGGCTCCCGGGGAGCTGTTTTTT. Translated: CASSQGTGAPGELFF. Complete variable domain (other parts from reference TRBV14 and TRBJ2-2): EAGVTQFPSHSVIEKGQTVTLRCDPISGHDNLYWYRRVMGKEIKFLLHFVKESKQDESGMPNNRFLAERTGGTYSTLKVQPAELEDSGVYFCASSQGTGAPGELFFGEGSRLTVL.

This chain links TRBV30 with TRBJ2-5; 8 bases map to TRBD1. Per the germline V gene, CDR1 is GTSNPN and CDR2 is SVGIG (reference sequence). V lost 1 base, J lost 7 bases, and 14 bases stayed unmatched. The CDR3 runs to 16 residues. The chain's CDR3 is CAWSADRALFPGTQYF. The CDR3 region has the DNA TGTGCCTGGAGTGCGGACAGGGCACTCTTCCCTGGGACCCAGTACTTC.

V is TRBV19 and J is TRBJ1-4; unclear D gene. V lost 5 bases, J lost 5 bases, and 12 bases lay in between. CDR3 size: 14 residues. Germline CDR1 is LNHDA and CDR2 is SQIVND (reference sequence). The CDR3 sequence is CASSAWRANEKLFF. DNA of the CDR3: TGTGCCAGTAGTGCCTGGAGGGCCAATGAAAAACTGTTTTTT.

The chain joins TRBV6-1 to TRBJ2-6; TRBD1 matches 11 bases. Germline trimming cut 3 bases from V and 2 bases from J; bases unmatched to any gene: 3. Germline V CDR1 and CDR2: MNHNS, SASEGT. The CDR3 totals 17 residues. This CDR3 is CASSEADRGPGANVLTF. The CDR3 coding sequence is TGTGCCAGCAGTGAGGCGGACAGGGGGCCTGGGGCCAACGTCCTGACTTTC.

The chain links TRBV11-2 to TRBJ1-5; unclear D gene. The germline V gene encodes CDR1 SGHAT and CDR2 FQNNGV. The CDR3 length is 13 residues. Trimming pared 0 bases from V and 11 bases from J, leaving 11 bases between. The CDR3 DNA follows: TGTGCCAGCAGCTTAGAGTCCGTTTCAGCCCAGCATTTT. This sequence encodes CASSLESVSAQHF. The full variable domain, with the rest looked up from reference TRBV11-2 and TRBJ1-5, is EAGVAQSPRYKIIEKRQSVAFWCNPISGHATLYWYQQILGQGPKLLIQFQNNGVVDDSQLPKDRFSAERLKGVDSTLKIQPAKLEDSAVYLCASSLESVSAQHFGDGTRLSIL.

The chain is built from TRBV2 and TRBJ1-5; maybe TRBD1 (5 bases). CDR3 length equals 17 residues. V was shortened by 6 bases and J by 0 bases, with 18 bases between the two germline ends. Germline-derived CDR1 and CDR2 are SNHLY and FYNNEI. The CDR3 nucleotides read TGTGCCAGCAGGACTAGGGGTACGACCTATAGCAATCAGCCCCAGCATTTT. Encoded protein: CASRTRGTTYSNQPQHF.

The genes are TRBV5-1 and TRBJ2-3; D remains unclear. Germline CDR1 SGHRS, CDR2 YFSETQ. The V gene lost 4 bases and the J gene lost 1 base, with 13 bases spanning the gap. The length of the CDR3 is 15 residues. CDR3 residues: CASSLAQVGTDTQYF. For the CDR3, the DNA is TGCGCCAGCAGCCTGGCCCAGGTGGGCACAGATACGCAGTATTTT.

The chain recombines TRBV7-8 with TRBJ2-7, with D tentatively TRBD2 (6 bases). Trimming shortened V by 5 bases and J by 3 bases, and 11 bases separated the two germline ends. The germline CDR1 and CDR2 sequences are SGHVS and FQNEAQ. The CDR3 contains 13 residues. The CDR3 nucleotides read TGTGCCAGCAGCCGGGACTTCGACTACGAGCAGTACTTC. Its translation: CASSRDFDYEQYF.

Written as DNA, the CDR3 is TGTGCCAGCTCACCTTCGACAGGGGCCCCTGACAATGAGCAGTTCTTC. Its translation: CASSPSTGAPDNEQFF. The chain joins TRBV18 to TRBJ2-1, with 8 bases aligning to TRBD1. This CDR3 region has 16 residues. Trimming took 3 bases from V and 5 from J; bases not matched to a gene: 9. Per the germline V gene, CDR1 is KGHSH and CDR2 is LQKENI. The full variable domain, rest sourced from reference TRBV18 and TRBJ2-1, is NAGVMQNPRHLVRRRGQEARLRCSPMKGHSHVYWYRQLPEEGLKFMVYLQKENIIDESGMPKERFSAEFPKEGPSILRIQQVVRGDSAAYFCASSPSTGAPDNEQFFGPGTRLTVL.

V usage is TRBV28 and J usage is TRBJ1-3, with no clear D. The V gene lost 2 bases and the J gene lost 4 bases, with 6 bases spanning the gap. There are 13 residues in the CDR3. Germline V lookup: CDR1 MDHEN, CDR2 SYDVKM. CDR3 sequence: CASSLNKGNTIYF. In DNA form, the CDR3 reads TGTGCCAGCAGTTTAAACAAAGGAAACACCATATATTTT.

This chain's CDR3 is CATSGAMGRIDNSPLHF. CDR3 coding DNA: TGTGCCACCAGTGGGGCAATGGGGAGGATAGATAATTCACCCCTCCACTTT. This chain joins TRBV24-1 and TRBJ1-6; D is unclear. Looked up from germline, CDR1 is KGHDR and CDR2 is SFDVKD. Deletions cut 5 bases from V and 5 bases from J, with 18 bases between. The CDR3 extends over 17 amino acids.

The gene calls are TRBV3-1 (or the pseudogene TRBV3-2) and TRBJ2-6, with TRBD1 matching 7 bases. Trimming at V came to 4 bases and at J to 3 bases, leaving 0 bases not matched to a gene. The germline V gene has CDR1 LGHDT and CDR2 YNNKEL (reference sequence). The CDR3 is 14 amino acids. CDR3 sequence: CASSRQGGANVLTF. The CDR3 coding sequence is TGTGCCAGCAGCCGACAGGGTGGGGCCAACGTCCTGACTTTC.

This clone turned up a few times. This sequence joins TRBV11-2 and TRBJ2-3; TRBD2 matches at 11 bases. This CDR3 is built from 16 residues. The ends lost 5 bases at V and 3 bases at J; junction bases unmatched: 7. CDR1 and CDR2 from the germline V gene are SGHAT and FQNNGV. The DNA of the CDR3 is TGTGCCAGCAGCCCCCGGGCTAGCGGGGGGACAGATACGCAGTATTTT. This gives the protein CASSPRASGGTDTQYF. Full variable domain (missing parts from reference TRBV11-2 and TRBJ2-3): EAGVAQSPRYKIIEKRQSVAFWCNPISGHATLYWYQQILGQGPKLLIQFQNNGVVDDSQLPKDRFSAERLKGVDSTLKIQPAKLEDSAVYLCASSPRASGGTDTQYFGPGTRLTVL.

The chain links TRBV7-2 to TRBJ2-3, with a possible D match to TRBD1 (6 bases). Germline V lookup: CDR1 SGHTA, CDR2 FQGNSA. There are 14 residues in the CDR3. V gave up 5 bases and J gave up 2 bases, with 11 bases separating them. For the CDR3, the DNA is TGTGCCAGCAGCCCGAGACAGGACACAGATACGCAGTATTTT. It encodes CASSPRQDTDTQYF.

This chain connects TRBV6-5 to TRBJ2-3; perhaps TRBD2 as D (5 bases). V dropped 3 bases and J dropped 3 bases, with 10 bases sitting between them. This CDR3 region has 14 residues. CDR1 MNHEY and CDR2 SVGAGI come from the germline V gene. The CDR3 here is CASSYNRGTDTQYF. For the CDR3, the DNA is TGTGCCAGCAGTTATAATCGGGGAACAGATACGCAGTATTTT.

The chain carries TRBV18 and TRBJ1-2; 9 nucleotides agree with TRBD1. The CDR3 loop spans 14 amino acids. Germline CDR1 is KGHSH and CDR2 is LQKENI. Germline trimming cut 3 bases from V and 8 bases from J; bases unmatched to any gene: 7. The CDR3 DNA follows: TGTGCCAGCTCACCGGGACAGGGAGAGGAGGGCTACACCTTC. Amino acids: CASSPGQGEEGYTF.